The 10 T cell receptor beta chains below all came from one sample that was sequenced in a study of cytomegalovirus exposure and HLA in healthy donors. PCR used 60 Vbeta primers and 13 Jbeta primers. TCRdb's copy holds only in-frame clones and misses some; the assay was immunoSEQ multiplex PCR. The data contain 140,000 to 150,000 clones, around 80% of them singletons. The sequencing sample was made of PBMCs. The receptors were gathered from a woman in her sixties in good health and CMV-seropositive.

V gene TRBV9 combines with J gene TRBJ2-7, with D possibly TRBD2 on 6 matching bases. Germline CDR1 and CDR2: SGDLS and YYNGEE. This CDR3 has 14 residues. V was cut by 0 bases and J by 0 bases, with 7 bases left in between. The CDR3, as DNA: TGTGCCAGCAGCGTAGACGGGAGCTCCTACGAGCAGTACTTC. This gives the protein CASSVDGSSYEQYF. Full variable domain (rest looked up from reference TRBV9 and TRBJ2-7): DSGVTQTPKHLITATGQRVTLRCSPRSGDLSVYWYQQSLDQGLQFLIQYYNGEERAKGNILERFSAQQFPDLHSELNLSSLELGDSALYFCASSVDGSSYEQYFGPGTRLTVT.

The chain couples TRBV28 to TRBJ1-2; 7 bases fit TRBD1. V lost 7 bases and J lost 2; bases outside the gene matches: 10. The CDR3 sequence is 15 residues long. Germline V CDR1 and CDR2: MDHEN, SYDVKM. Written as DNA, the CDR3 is TGTGCCAGCACCGAGACAGGGCCCATGAACTATGGCTACACCTTC. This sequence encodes CASTETGPMNYGYTF.

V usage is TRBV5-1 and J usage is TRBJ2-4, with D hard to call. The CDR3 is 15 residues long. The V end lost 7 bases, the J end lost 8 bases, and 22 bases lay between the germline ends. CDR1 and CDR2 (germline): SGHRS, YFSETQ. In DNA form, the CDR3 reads TGCGCCAGCTCCCTCTCGTCCCCGGGTGCGGACATTCAGTACTTC. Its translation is CASSLSSPGADIQYF.

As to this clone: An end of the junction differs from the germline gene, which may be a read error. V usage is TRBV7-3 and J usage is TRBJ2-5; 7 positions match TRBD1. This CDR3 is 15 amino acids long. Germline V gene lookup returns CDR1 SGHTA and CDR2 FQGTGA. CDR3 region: CASSATGPFQGTQYF. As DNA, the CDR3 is TGTGCCAGCAGCGCGACAGGGCCTTTCCAAGGGACCCAGTACTTC.

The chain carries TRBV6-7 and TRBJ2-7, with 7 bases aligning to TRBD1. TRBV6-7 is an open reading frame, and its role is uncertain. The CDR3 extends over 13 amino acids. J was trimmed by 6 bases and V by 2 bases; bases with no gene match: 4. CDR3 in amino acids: CASSYPTGVEQYF. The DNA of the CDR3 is TGTGCCAGCAGTTACCCCACAGGGGTCGAGCAGTACTTC.

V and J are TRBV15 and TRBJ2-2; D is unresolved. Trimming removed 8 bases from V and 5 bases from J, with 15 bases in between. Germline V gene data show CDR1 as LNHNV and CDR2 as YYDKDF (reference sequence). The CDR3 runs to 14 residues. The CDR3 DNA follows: TGTGCCACCGAGAAGACGACACTGACCGGGGAGCTGTTTTTT. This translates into CATEKTTLTGELFF.

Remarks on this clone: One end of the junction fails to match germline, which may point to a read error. The DNA for the CDR3 is TGTTCCAGCAGCTTAGCGTCGGGACAGGGCGGAGGCTACACCTTC. Its translation is CSSSLASGQGGGYTF. This sequence joins TRBV7-9 and TRBJ1-2, with TRBD1 matching over 9 bases. Germline lookup yields CDR1 SEHNR and CDR2 FQNEAQ (reference sequence). This CDR3 has 15 amino acids.

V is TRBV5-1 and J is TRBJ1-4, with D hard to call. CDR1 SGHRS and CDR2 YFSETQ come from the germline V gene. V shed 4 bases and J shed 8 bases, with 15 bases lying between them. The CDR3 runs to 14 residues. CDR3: CASSAGSFREKLFF. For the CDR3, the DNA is TGCGCCAGCAGCGCGGGGAGCTTTAGGGAAAAACTGTTTTTT.

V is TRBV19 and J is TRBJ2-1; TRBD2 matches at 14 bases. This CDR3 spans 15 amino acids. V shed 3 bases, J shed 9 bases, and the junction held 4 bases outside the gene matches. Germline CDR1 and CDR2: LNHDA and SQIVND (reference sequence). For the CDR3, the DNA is TGTGCCAGTAGTATGGGGACTAGCGGGAGTAGTGAGCAGTTCTTC. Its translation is CASSMGTSGSSEQFF.

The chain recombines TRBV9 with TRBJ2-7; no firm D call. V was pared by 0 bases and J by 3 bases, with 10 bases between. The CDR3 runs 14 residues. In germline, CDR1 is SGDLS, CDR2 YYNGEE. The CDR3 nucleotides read TGTGCCAGCAGCGTAGGGGCGACAAGCTACGAGCAGTACTTC. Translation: CASSVGATSYEQYF.